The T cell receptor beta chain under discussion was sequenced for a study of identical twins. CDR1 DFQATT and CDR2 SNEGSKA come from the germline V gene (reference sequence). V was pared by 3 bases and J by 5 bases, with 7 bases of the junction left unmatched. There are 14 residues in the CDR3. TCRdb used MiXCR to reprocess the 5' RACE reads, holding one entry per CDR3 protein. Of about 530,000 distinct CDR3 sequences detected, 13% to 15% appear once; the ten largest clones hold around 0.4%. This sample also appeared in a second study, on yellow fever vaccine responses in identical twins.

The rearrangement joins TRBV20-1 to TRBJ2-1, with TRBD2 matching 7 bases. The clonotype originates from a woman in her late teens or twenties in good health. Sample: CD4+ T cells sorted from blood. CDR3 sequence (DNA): TGCAGTGCTAGTCCCCTAGCGGCCAACAATGAGCAGTTCTTC. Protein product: CSASPLAANNEQFF.